This T cell receptor beta chain was found in a study of blood T cell repertoires in COVID-19 (dated by TCRdb to 2018 to 2020). Regarding the complete study: The collaborator samples originated in the United States, Italy and Spain and spanned the acute and convalescent phases of COVID-19. The prospective study material was composed of cDNA or gDNA derived from T cells, B-cell-depleted T cells, or PBMCs. Subjects who had been exposed to COVID-19, were actively infected with it, or had recovered from it provided the deeply sampled blood TCRbeta repertoires that made up the dataset. The repertoires were made available in a free public database intended to serve as a resource for research on the immune response to SARS-CoV-2. Samples were obtained from the ongoing ImmuneRACE study (first 160 participants) and from 950 to 1,500 subjects provided by 6 global collaborators. Sample metadata almost always included a de-identified subject ID, COVID-19 status, age in years and sex. Where available, HLA class I and class II types were obtained from metadata supplied by the sample provider rather than from assay-based typing.

Its CDR3 holds 16 amino acids, cysteine through phenylalanine. CDR3 DNA is the only sequence kept; it has 48 bases, read in frame from the first base. Trimming at the junction amounts to 6 bases on V and 0 bases on J, and the germline ends lie 17 bases apart. CDR1 LNHDA and CDR2 SQIVND are derived from the germline V gene (reference sequence). TCRbeta CDR3 regions were amplified from genomic DNA using the immunoSEQ Assay, a bias-controlled multiplex PCR. As for the authors' bioinformatics: The number of nucleated cells in each sample was estimated from the amplification of reference gene primers within the assay. To quantify the absolute abundance of each unique TCRbeta CDR3 rearrangement, sequence reads were collapsed and filtered. For each sample, productive Simpson clonality was calculated by taking the square root of Simpson's diversity index across productive rearrangements. Here the immuneACCESS table is served through TCRdb, limited to in-frame sequences with V and J called. Missing clones are a known gap in these copies; in checked studies unresolved V genes cover under half, and the rest lacks a known reason. V, J and clone size are taken as reported in that table, and D and trimming were inferred from the DNA itself. The sample table contains some 66,000 clones; only one count was recorded for approximately 90% of them. 8.3% of the sample goes to the ten largest clones.

Each collaborating institution followed its own protocols to collect whole blood in K2EDTA tubes. Collaborator samples were shipped for TCRbeta analysis as frozen whole blood, isolated PBMCs, or DNA extracted from either sample type. Only a few counts were recorded for this clone. It lacks a known antigen. No per-base quality is available; no much larger clone lies one base away. Overall study outcomes, separate from this receptor: Clinical and demographic metadata were provided uncurated, with the amount varying by source and participant.

The TCR sequence derives from a human donor with active COVID-19. The donor label of this sample is uncertain. Input material: peripheral blood. Recombination joined TRBV19 with TRBJ1-2; no D gene is confidently identified. The nucleotide sequence is given as TGTGCCAGTAGCTCGACTCCCGGAGATGCTAACTATGGCTACACCTTC. This is translated as CASSSTPGDANYGYTF.